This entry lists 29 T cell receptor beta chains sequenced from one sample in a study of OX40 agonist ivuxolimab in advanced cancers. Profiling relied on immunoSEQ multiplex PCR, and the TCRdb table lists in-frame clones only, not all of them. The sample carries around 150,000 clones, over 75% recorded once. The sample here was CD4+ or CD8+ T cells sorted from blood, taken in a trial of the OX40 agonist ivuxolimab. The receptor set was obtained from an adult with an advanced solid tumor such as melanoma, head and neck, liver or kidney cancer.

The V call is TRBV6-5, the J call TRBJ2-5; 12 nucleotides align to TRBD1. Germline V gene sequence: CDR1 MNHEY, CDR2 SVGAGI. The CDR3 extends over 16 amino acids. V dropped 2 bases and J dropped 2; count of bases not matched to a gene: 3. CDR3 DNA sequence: TGTGCCAGCAGTTACGGGACAGGGGGCGTTCAAGAGACCCAGTACTTC. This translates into CASSYGTGGVQETQYF.

CDR3 in DNA: TGTGCCAGCAGTTTGGGAGGCAGGGGGCTAACAGATACGCAGTATTTT. Residues: CASSLGGRGLTDTQYF. V usage is TRBV28 and J usage is TRBJ2-3; 8 bases fit TRBD1. CDR3 length: 16 amino acids. Germline trimming cut 3 bases from V and 3 bases from J; bases unmatched to any gene: 8. Germline V gene lookup returns CDR1 MDHEN and CDR2 SYDVKM. The entire variable domain, with the rest obtained from reference TRBV28 and TRBJ2-3, is as follows: DVKVTQSSRYLVKRTGEKVFLECVQDMDHENMFWYRQDPGLGLRLIYFSYDVKMKEKGDIPEGYSVSREKKERFSLILESASTNQTSMYLCASSLGGRGLTDTQYFGPGTRLTVL.

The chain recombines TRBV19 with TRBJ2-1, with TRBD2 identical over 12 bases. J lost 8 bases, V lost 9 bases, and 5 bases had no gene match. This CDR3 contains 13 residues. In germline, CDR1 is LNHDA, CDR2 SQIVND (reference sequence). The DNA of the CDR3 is TGTGCCAGCACTCTAGCGGGAGGGGATGAGCAGTTCTTC. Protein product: CASTLAGGDEQFF.

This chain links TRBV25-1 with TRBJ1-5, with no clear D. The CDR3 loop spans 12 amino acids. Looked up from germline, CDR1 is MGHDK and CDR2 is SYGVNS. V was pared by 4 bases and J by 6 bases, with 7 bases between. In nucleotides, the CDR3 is TGTGCCAGCAGTGCTCCGGGTCAGCCCCAGCATTTT. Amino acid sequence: CASSAPGQPQHF.

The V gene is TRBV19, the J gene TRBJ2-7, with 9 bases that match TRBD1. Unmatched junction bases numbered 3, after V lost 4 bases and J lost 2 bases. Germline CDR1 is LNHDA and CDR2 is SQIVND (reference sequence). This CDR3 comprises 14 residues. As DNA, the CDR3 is TGTGCCAGTAGTAGCCGACAGGGGGCCTACGAGCAGTACTTC. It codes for CASSSRQGAYEQYF. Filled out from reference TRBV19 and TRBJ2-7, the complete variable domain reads DGGITQSPKYLFRKEGQNVTLSCEQNLNHDAMYWYRQDPGQGLRLIYYSQIVNDFQKGDIAEGYSVSREKKESFPLTVTSAQKNPTAFYLCASSSRQGAYEQYFGPGTRLTVT.

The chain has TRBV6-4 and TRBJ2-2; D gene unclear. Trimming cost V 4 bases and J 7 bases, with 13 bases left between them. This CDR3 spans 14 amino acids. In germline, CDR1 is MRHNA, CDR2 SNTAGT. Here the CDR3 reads CASSVEGSIGELFF. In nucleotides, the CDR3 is TGTGCCAGCAGTGTTGAAGGGTCGATCGGGGAGCTGTTTTTT.

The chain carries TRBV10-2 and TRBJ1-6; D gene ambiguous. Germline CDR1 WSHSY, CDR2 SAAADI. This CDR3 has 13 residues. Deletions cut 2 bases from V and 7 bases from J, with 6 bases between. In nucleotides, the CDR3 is TGCGCCAGCAGTGAGGGAGGGAATTCACCCCTCCACTTT. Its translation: CASSEGGNSPLHF.

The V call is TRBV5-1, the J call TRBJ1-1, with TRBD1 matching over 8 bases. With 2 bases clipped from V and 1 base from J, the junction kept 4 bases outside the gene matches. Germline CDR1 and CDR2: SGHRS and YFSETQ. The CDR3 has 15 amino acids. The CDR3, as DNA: TGCGCCAGCAGCTTCACAGGGGGTCGGAACACTGAAGCTTTCTTT. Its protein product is CASSFTGGRNTEAFF.

The CDR3 DNA reads TGTGCTAGTGGTTTGGGTACAGGGGGGACAGTATACAATGAGCAGTTCTTC. Amino acids: CASGLGTGGTVYNEQFF. The chain is built from TRBV12-5 and TRBJ2-1, with 8 bases lining up with TRBD1. CDR3 length: 17 amino acids. V dropped 1 base and J dropped 4; count of bases not matched to a gene: 9. The germline V gene has CDR1 LGHNT and CDR2 FRNRAP.

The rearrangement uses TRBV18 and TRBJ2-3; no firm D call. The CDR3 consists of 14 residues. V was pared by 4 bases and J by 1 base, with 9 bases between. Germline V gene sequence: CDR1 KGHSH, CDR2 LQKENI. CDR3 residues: CASSLSEGTDTQYF. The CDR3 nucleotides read TGTGCCAGCTCACTCTCCGAGGGCACAGATACGCAGTATTTT.

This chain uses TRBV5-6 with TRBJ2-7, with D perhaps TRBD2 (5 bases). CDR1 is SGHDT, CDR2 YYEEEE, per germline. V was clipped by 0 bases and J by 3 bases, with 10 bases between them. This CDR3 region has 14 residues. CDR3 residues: CASSLDRTHYEQYF. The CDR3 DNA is TGTGCCAGCAGCTTGGATCGGACTCACTACGAGCAGTACTTC.

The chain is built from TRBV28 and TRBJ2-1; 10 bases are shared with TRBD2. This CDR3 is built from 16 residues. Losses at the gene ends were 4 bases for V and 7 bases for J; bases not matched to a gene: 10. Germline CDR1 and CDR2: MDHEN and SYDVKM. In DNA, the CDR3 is TGTGCCAGCAGTTCCCGGAGCGGGAGGGCCCGAAATGAGCAGTTCTTC. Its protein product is CASSSRSGRARNEQFF.

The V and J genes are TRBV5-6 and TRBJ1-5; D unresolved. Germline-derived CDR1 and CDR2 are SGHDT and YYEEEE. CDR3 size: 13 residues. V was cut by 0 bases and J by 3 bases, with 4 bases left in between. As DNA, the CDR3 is TGTGCCAGCAGCTTGGATCTCAATCAGCCCCAGCATTTT. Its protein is CASSLDLNQPQHF.

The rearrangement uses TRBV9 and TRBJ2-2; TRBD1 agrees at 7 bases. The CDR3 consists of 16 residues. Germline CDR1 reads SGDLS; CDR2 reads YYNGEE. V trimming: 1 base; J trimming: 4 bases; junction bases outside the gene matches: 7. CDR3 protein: CASSVNQQGRTGELFF. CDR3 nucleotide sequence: TGTGCCAGCAGCGTAAACCAACAGGGGCGCACCGGGGAGCTGTTTTTT.

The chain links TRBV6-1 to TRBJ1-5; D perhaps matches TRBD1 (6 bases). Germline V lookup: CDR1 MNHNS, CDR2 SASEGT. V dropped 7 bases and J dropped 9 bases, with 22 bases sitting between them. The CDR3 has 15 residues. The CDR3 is CASTLEGGTGGPQHF. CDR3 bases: TGTGCCAGCACACTTGAGGGGGGGACCGGCGGGCCCCAGCATTTT.

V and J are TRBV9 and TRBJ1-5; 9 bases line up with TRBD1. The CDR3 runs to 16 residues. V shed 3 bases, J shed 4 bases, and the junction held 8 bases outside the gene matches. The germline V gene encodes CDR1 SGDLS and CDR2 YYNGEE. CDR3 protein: CASSGDAGQGNQPQHF. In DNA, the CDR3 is TGTGCCAGCAGCGGAGACGCGGGACAGGGAAATCAGCCCCAGCATTTT. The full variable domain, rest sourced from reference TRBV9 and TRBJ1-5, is DSGVTQTPKHLITATGQRVTLRCSPRSGDLSVYWYQQSLDQGLQFLIQYYNGEERAKGNILERFSAQQFPDLHSELNLSSLELGDSALYFCASSGDAGQGNQPQHFGDGTRLSIL.

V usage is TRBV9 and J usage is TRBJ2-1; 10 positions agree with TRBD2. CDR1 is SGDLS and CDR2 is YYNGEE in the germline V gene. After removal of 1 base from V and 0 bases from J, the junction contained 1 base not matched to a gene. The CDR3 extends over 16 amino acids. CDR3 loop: CASSVSSGSSYNEQFF. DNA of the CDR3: TGTGCCAGCAGCGTATCTAGCGGGAGCTCCTACAATGAGCAGTTCTTC. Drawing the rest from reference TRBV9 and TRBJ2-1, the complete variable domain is DSGVTQTPKHLITATGQRVTLRCSPRSGDLSVYWYQQSLDQGLQFLIQYYNGEERAKGNILERFSAQQFPDLHSELNLSSLELGDSALYFCASSVSSGSSYNEQFFGPGTRLTVL.

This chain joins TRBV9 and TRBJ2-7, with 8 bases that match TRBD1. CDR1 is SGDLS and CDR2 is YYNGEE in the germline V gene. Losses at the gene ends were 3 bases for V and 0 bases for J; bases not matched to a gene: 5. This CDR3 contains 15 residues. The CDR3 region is CASSANTGGSYEQYF. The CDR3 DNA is TGTGCCAGCAGCGCCAATACAGGGGGCTCCTACGAGCAGTACTTC.

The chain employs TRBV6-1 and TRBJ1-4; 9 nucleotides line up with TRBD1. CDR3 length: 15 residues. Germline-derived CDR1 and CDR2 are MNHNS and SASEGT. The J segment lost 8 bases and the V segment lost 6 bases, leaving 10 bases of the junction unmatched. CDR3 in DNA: TGTGCCAGCAGCCCTCCGGGACAGGGAGGCGAAAAACTGTTTTTT. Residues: CASSPPGQGGEKLFF.

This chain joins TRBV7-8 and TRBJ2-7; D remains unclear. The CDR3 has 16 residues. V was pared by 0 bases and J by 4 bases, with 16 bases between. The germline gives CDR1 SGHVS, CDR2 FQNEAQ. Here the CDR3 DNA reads TGTGCCAGCAGCTTAGCGCCTTTGCGGCTGCCATACGAGCAGTACTTC. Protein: CASSLAPLRLPYEQYF.

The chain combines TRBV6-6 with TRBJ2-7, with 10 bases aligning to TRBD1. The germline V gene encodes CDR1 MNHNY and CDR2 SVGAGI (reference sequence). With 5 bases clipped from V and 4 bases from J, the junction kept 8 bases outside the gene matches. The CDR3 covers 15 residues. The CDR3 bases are TGTGCCAGCAGTCTCCGGACAGGGGGTCCGTACGAGCAGTACTTC. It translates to CASSLRTGGPYEQYF.

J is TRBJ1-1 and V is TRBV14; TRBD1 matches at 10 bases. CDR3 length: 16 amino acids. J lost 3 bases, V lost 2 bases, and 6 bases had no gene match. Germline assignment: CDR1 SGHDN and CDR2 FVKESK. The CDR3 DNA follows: TGTGCCAGCAGCCAACGACAGGGGGCGAGGGACACTGAAGCTTTCTTT. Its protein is CASSQRQGARDTEAFF.

CDR3 protein: CASRVGQNEKLFF. The CDR3 nucleotides are TGTGCCAGCAGGGTAGGACAGAATGAAAAACTGTTTTTT. J is TRBJ1-4 and V is TRBV28, with D perhaps TRBD1 (6 bases). The CDR3 loop spans 13 amino acids. Per the germline V gene, CDR1 is MDHEN and CDR2 is SYDVKM. V was pared by 6 bases and J by 5 bases, with 10 bases between. Full variable domain (remainder filled in from reference TRBV28 and TRBJ1-4): DVKVTQSSRYLVKRTGEKVFLECVQDMDHENMFWYRQDPGLGLRLIYFSYDVKMKEKGDIPEGYSVSREKKERFSLILESASTNQTSMYLCASRVGQNEKLFFGSGTQLSVL.

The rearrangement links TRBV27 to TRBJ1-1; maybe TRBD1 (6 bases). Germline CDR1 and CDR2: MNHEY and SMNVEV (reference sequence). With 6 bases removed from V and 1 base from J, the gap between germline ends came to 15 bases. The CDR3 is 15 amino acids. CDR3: CASSHKQQGNTEAFF. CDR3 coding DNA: TGTGCCAGCAGCCACAAACAACAGGGGAACACTGAAGCTTTCTTT.

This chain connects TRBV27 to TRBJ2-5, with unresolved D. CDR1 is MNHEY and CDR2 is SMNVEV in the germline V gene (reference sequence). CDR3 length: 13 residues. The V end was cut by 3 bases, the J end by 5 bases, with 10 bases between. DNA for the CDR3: TGTGCCAGCAGTTTGATTTATTTGGAGACCCAGTACTTC. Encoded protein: CASSLIYLETQYF.

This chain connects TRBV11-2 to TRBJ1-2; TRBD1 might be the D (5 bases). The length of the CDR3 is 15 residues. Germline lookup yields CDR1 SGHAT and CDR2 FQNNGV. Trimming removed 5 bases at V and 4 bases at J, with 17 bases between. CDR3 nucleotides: TGTGCCAGCAGCCCCACAAGTCAGGGTGGCTATGGCTACACCTTC. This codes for CASSPTSQGGYGYTF.

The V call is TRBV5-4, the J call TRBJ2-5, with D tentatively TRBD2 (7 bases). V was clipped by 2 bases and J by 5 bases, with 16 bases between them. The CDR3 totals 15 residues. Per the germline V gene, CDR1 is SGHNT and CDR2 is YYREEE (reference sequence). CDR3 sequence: CASSFGGGLVETQYF. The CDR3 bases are TGTGCCAGCAGCTTTGGGGGGGGCCTGGTCGAGACCCAGTACTTC. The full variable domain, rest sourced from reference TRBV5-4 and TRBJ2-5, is ETGVTQSPTHLIKTRGQQVTLRCSSQSGHNTVSWYQQALGQGPQFIFQYYREEENGRGNFPPRFSGLQFPNYSSELNVNALELDDSALYLCASSFGGGLVETQYFGPGTRLLVL.

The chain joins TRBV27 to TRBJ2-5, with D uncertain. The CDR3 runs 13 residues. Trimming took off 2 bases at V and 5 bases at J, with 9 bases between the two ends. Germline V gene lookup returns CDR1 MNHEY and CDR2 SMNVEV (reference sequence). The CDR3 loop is CASSLALWETQYF. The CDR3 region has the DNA TGTGCCAGCAGTTTAGCATTGTGGGAGACCCAGTACTTC.

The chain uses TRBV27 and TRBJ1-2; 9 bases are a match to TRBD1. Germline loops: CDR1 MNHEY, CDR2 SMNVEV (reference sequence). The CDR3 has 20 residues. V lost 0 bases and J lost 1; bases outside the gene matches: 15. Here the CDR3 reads CASSLSNFDYRGQLNYGYTF. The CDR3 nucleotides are TGTGCCAGCAGTTTATCGAATTTCGATTACAGGGGGCAGCTTAACTATGGCTACACCTTC.